Listed below are T cell receptor beta chains from one sample, sequenced in a study of cytomegalovirus exposure and HLA in healthy donors. Generated by immunoSEQ multiplex PCR, the TCRdb table keeps only in-frame clones and is missing some. The sample consists of 150,000 to 200,000 clones, about four fifths of them appearing once. The sequencing input was PBMCs. These receptors all come from a woman aged 25 to 39 in good health and CMV-seropositive. The CDR3 runs from the conserved cysteine through the conserved F or W. A D gene is named only where the DNA matches it firmly. Clone size appears in some rows only: once, few, many, or a class for an expanded clone.

TGTGCCAGCAGCGTAGCTATCGGCAGGGGGACGGGAAACACCATATATTTT	CASSVAIGRGTGNTIYF	TRBV9	TRBJ1-3	TRBD1	once
TGTGCCAGCAGCCCTACTAGCGGCCCCTACAATGAGCAGTTCTTC	CASSPTSGPYNEQFF	TRBV6-4	TRBJ2-1	TRBD2	.
TGCGCCAGCAGCTTGGGCATGCAGGGGGGTAATGAAAAACTGTTTTTT	CASSLGMQGGNEKLFF	TRBV5-1	TRBJ1-4	TRBD1	.
TGTGCCAGCAGCCAGAGGGGGCGGGGGGACAATGAGCAGTTCTTC	CASSQRGRGDNEQFF	TRBV11-3	TRBJ2-1	.	.
TGCGCCAGCAGCTCTCGACAGGGGGCGCGGACAGATACGCAGTATTTT	CASSSRQGARTDTQYF	TRBV5-1	TRBJ2-3	TRBD1	.
TGTGCCAGCAGCTTAAACAGGGACAATGAGCAGTTCTTC	CASSLNRDNEQFF	TRBV7-2	TRBJ2-1	.	.
TGTGCCATCGCTACGGGAGGACTTAATCAGCCCCAGCATTTT	CAIATGGLNQPQHF	TRBV28	TRBJ1-5	.	few
TGTGCCAGCAGCCAAGGGCCGTGGGGGGAGAGCTCTGGAAACACCATATATTTT	CASSQGPWGESSGNTIYF	TRBV4-2	TRBJ1-3	.	.
TGTGCCAGCGAGCCGGGACAGGGTAATGAAAAACTGTTTTTT	CASEPGQGNEKLFF	TRBV6-1	TRBJ1-4	TRBD1	once
TGTGCCATCAGTGAGTCGAAATTTTCGTCGGTGAATTCACCCCTCCACTTT	CAISESKFSSVNSPLHF	TRBV10-3	TRBJ1-6	.	.
TGTGCCAGCAGCTATCTCAGGGGGGATGAGCAGTTCTTC	CASSYLRGDEQFF	TRBV7-9	TRBJ2-1	.	few
TGTGCCTGGAGGGTACAGGGAATCAATCAGCCCCAGCATTTT	CAWRVQGINQPQHF	TRBV30	TRBJ1-5	.	.
TGTGCCAGCAGCCCGACGGGTAACACTGAAGCTTTCTTT	CASSPTGNTEAFF	TRBV9	TRBJ1-1	.	.
TGTGCCAGCTCACCAAGACAGGGCGGCTCTGGAAACACCATATATTTT	CASSPRQGGSGNTIYF	TRBV18	TRBJ1-3	TRBD1	.
TGTGCCAGCAGCCTCCGGCCGGGAGGGGTGGAGACCCAGTACTTC	CASSLRPGGVETQYF	TRBV11-1	TRBJ2-5	TRBD2	.
TGTGCCAGTAAGGGGGCTGGCACAGATACGCAGTATTTT	CASKGAGTDTQYF	TRBV7-3	TRBJ2-3	TRBD1	.
TGTGCCAGCAGTTACTCAGGGGGTAACAATGAGCAGTTCTTC	CASSYSGGNNEQFF	TRBV6-6	TRBJ2-1	.	.
TGTGCCAGCAGCTTAGGGATGGACAGCGGACATCAGCCCCAGCATTTT	CASSLGMDSGHQPQHF	TRBV7-9	TRBJ1-5	.	.
TGTGCCAGCACCTGGACAGGTATGAACACTGAAGCTTTCTTT	CASTWTGMNTEAFF	TRBV6-1	TRBJ1-1	TRBD1	.
TGTGCCAGCAGTTCCCACTACGAGCAGTACTTC	CASSSHYEQYF	TRBV27	TRBJ2-7	.	.
TGTGCCAGCAGCTTGGTCGGGACAACCTACGAGCAGTACTTC	CASSLVGTTYEQYF	TRBV5-4	TRBJ2-7	.	.
TGTGCCAGCAGCCCCCGGACAGGGAGAAGCTCTGGGGCCAACGTCCTGACTTTC	CASSPRTGRSSGANVLTF	TRBV14	TRBJ2-6	TRBD1	once